This note documents a single T cell receptor (beta chain) sequence. This CDR3 contains 13 residues. Trimming removed 1 base from V and 11 bases from J, with 14 bases in between. Per the germline V gene, CDR1 is LGHNA and CDR2 is YSLEER. The data originate from a study of blood T cell repertoires in COVID-19. Repertoires were generated with immunoSEQ multiplex PCR, while TCRdb's copy carries only in-frame clones and drops some. This table holds fewer than 350,000 clones, 70% to 90% found once. The TCR comes from a middle-aged woman who had recovered from COVID-19. Material for sequencing was PBMCs or T cells enriched from blood (not recorded which). The chain recombines TRBV4-3 with TRBJ1-1; perhaps TRBD1 as D (5 bases). In DNA form, the CDR3 reads TGCGCCAGCAGCCAAGTGGAGGGATGGGGGGCTTTCTTT. As protein: CASSQVEGWGAFF.